These 29 T cell receptor beta chains originate from one sample sequenced in a study of T cell repertoires in cytomegalovirus infection. TCRdb recomputed calls from the reads with MiXCR, one row per CDR3 protein. The sample lists a few hundred thousand distinct CDR3 sequences, under 45% occurring once. Their cognate antigens are unknown. Sample: cultured PBMCs, taken from culture after CMV antigen stimulation. The receptor source for this set is a human donor in good health (CMV status not recorded). Some clones in this sample may be carry-over from other donors' samples.

The chain has TRBV7-2 and TRBJ2-3; 8 bases align to TRBD1. Germline CDR1 reads SGHTA; CDR2 reads FQGNSA. There are 14 residues in the CDR3. Trimming removed 4 bases from V and 5 bases from J; junction bases left unmatched: 5. The chain's CDR3 is CASSSDRGGDTQYF. For the CDR3, the DNA is TGTGCCAGCAGCTCCGACAGGGGTGGAGATACGCAGTATTTT. The full variable domain, in which reference TRBV7-2 and TRBJ2-3 provide the parts outside the CDR3, is GAGVSQSPSNKVTEKGKDVELRCDPISGHTALYWYRQSLGQGLEFLIYFQGNSAPDKSGLPSDRFSAERTGGSVSTLTIQRTQQEDSAVYLCASSSDRGGDTQYFGPGTRLTVL.

This clonotype appeared a few times. The CDR3 spells CASSYASGGSNEQYF. The CDR3 DNA follows: TGTGCCAGCAGTTACGCCTCCGGGGGGAGCAACGAGCAGTACTTC. V and J are TRBV6-2 or TRBV6-3 and TRBJ2-7, with 7 positions matching TRBD2. The CDR3 length is 15 residues. With V trimmed by 2 bases and J by 5 bases, 9 bases remained unmatched. The V gene's germline CDR1 is MNHEY and CDR2 SVGEGT.

The chain combines TRBV7-2 with TRBJ2-5, with D tentatively TRBD1 (5 bases). Trimming shortened V by 5 bases and J by 2 bases, and 18 bases separated the two germline ends. Germline CDR1 reads SGHTA; CDR2 reads FQGNSA. The CDR3 sequence is 16 residues long. CDR3 in amino acids: CASSPSAGAEQETQYF. The CDR3 nucleotides are TGTGCCAGCAGCCCCTCAGCTGGGGCAGAGCAAGAGACCCAGTACTTC.

This clonotype was seen a few times. The chain uses TRBV7-2 and TRBJ2-7, with D possibly matching TRBD2 (7 bases). The CDR3 has 13 amino acids. Germline V CDR1 and CDR2: SGHTA, FQGNSA. In DNA, the CDR3 is TGTGCGGGGGGGGGCCCTAGCTCCTACGAGCAGTACTTC. Its translation: CAGGGPSSYEQYF.

This clonotype came up a few times. Its ends do not fully match the called genes, so a read error is possible. The chain recombines TRBV7-2 with TRBJ2-2; TRBD1 is a possible D gene (6 bases). Germline CDR1 SGHTA, CDR2 FQGNSA. CDR3 size: 14 residues. The DNA of the CDR3 is TGTGCCAGCAGCTCAACAGGGAACAGCGGGGAGCTGTTTTTT. This sequence encodes CASSSTGNSGELFF.

This clonotype has just a few counts. J is TRBJ2-2 and V is TRBV27, with 7 positions matching TRBD1. V dropped 5 bases and J dropped 3; count of bases not matched to a gene: 12. CDR3 length: 17 residues. Germline CDR1 MNHEY, CDR2 SMNVEV (reference sequence). CDR3 loop: CASSPRPTGADTGELFF. The CDR3 coding sequence is TGTGCCAGCAGTCCCCGTCCCACAGGGGCGGACACCGGGGAGCTGTTTTTT.

This clonotype was counted a few times. The chain joins TRBV10-3 to TRBJ1-6; D unresolved. This CDR3 has 15 residues. V was pared by 5 bases and J by 8 bases, with 16 bases between. The germline CDR1 and CDR2 sequences are ENHRY and SYGVKD. This CDR3 is CAISPGGVDYSPLHF. For the CDR3, the DNA is TGTGCCATCAGTCCGGGCGGGGTAGATTATTCACCCCTCCACTTT.

This clonotype has a handful of counts. This chain links TRBV19 with TRBJ2-2; 10 positions agree with TRBD1. Trimming at V came to 6 bases and at J to 7 bases, leaving 11 bases not matched to a gene. The CDR3 has 16 residues. Germline lookup yields CDR1 LNHDA and CDR2 SQIVND (reference sequence). In DNA, the CDR3 is TGTGCCAGTAGACCGGGACAGGGGTGGACCGGCGGGGAGCTGTTTTTT. Amino acids: CASRPGQGWTGGELFF.

The chain is built from TRBV5-6 and TRBJ2-1; no firm D call. The germline V and J ends were trimmed by 0 bases and 0 bases, with 16 bases remaining between them. The CDR3 has 18 amino acids. Per the germline V gene, CDR1 is SGHDT and CDR2 is YYEEEE. CDR3 protein: CASSLDGVGLSSYNEQFF. CDR3 DNA: TGTGCCAGCAGCTTGGATGGGGTAGGCCTAAGCTCCTACAATGAGCAGTTCTTC.

This clonotype was counted only a few times. The rearrangement joins TRBV7-2 to TRBJ2-1, with D hard to call. V lost 2 bases, J lost 6 bases, and 14 bases lay in between. This CDR3 has 15 amino acids. CDR1 is SGHTA and CDR2 is FQGNSA in the germline V gene. The chain's CDR3 is CASSLSLVLSNEQFF. Written as DNA, the CDR3 is TGTGCCAGCAGCTTAAGTCTAGTACTCTCCAATGAGCAGTTCTTC.

The CDR3 is CASSYLGWREAPGELFF. The CDR3 nucleotides are TGTGCCAGCAGTTACCTCGGCTGGCGGGAGGCACCCGGGGAGCTGTTTTTT. The V gene is TRBV6-6, the J gene TRBJ2-2; 8 bases agree with TRBD2. The CDR3 totals 17 residues. After removal of 2 bases from V and 6 bases from J, the junction contained 11 bases not matched to a gene. Germline V gene sequence: CDR1 MNHNY, CDR2 SVGAGI (reference sequence).

This clonotype showed up just a few times. The chain couples TRBV7-2 to TRBJ1-3; no firm D call. V gave up 7 bases and J gave up 0 bases, with 16 bases separating them. Germline V CDR1 and CDR2: SGHTA, FQGNSA. The CDR3 totals 16 residues. DNA of the CDR3: TGTGCCAGCACCTACGGGGAGGGCCCCTCTGGAAACACCATATATTTT. It is translated as CASTYGEGPSGNTIYF.

The chain couples TRBV3-1 to TRBJ2-7; 15 bases match TRBD2. Germline values: CDR1 LGHDT, CDR2 YNNKEL (reference sequence). The J segment lost 7 bases and the V segment lost 3 bases, leaving 7 bases of the junction unmatched. The CDR3 consists of 16 residues. The CDR3 DNA is TGTGCCAGCAGCCACTTCTCCGGGACTAGCGGGAGGGAGCAGTACTTC. It translates to CASSHFSGTSGREQYF.

The rearrangement joins TRBV10-3 to TRBJ2-3, with D perhaps given as TRBD1 or TRBD2 (5 bases each). Germline V lookup: CDR1 ENHRY, CDR2 SYGVKD. Trimming took off 5 bases at V and 6 bases at J, with 12 bases between the two ends. The CDR3 has 13 amino acids. The CDR3: CAISRDDQDTQYF. DNA for the CDR3: TGTGCCATCAGTCGGGACGACCAGGATACGCAGTATTTT.

J is TRBJ1-5 and V is TRBV20-1, with D unresolved. The CDR3 sequence is 17 residues long. The germline gives CDR1 DFQATT, CDR2 SNEGSKA (reference sequence). Trimming left V 1 base short and J 0 bases short, with 16 bases between. CDR3 sequence: CSARAGTGSASNQPQHF. Here the CDR3 DNA reads TGCAGTGCTAGAGCGGGCACGGGTAGCGCTAGCAATCAGCCCCAGCATTTT.

A note on this clonotype: A far larger clone differs by one base, so this is likely a read error. The chain employs TRBV12-3 or TRBV12-4 and TRBJ2-3, with a tentative D call TRBD1 (5 bases). The length of the CDR3 is 13 residues. The CDR3: CASGLGGTDTQYF. The CDR3 DNA is TGTGCCAGCGGTTTAGGGGGCACAGATACGCAGTATTTT.

This clonotype was found a few times. The genes are TRBV12-5 and TRBJ2-3, with D possibly being TRBD2 (5 bases). The CDR3 is made up of 15 amino acids. Trimming stripped 0 bases from V and 1 base from J, with 8 bases between. CDR1 and CDR2 from the germline V gene are LGHNT and FRNRAP. The CDR3 is CASGLVLGGTDTQYF. CDR3 sequence (DNA): TGTGCTAGTGGTTTGGTCTTGGGAGGCACAGATACGCAGTATTTT.

The rearrangement uses TRBV6-5 and TRBJ2-3, with D uncertain. The germline CDR1 and CDR2 sequences are MNHEY and SVGAGI. The CDR3 contains 14 residues. V lost 0 bases, J lost 4 bases, and 8 bases lay in between. The CDR3 here is CASSYSWESDTQYF. CDR3 sequence (DNA): TGTGCCAGCAGTTACTCCTGGGAATCAGATACGCAGTATTTT.

V is TRBV6-2 or TRBV6-3 and J is TRBJ2-3; TRBD2 agrees at 7 bases. The V gene's germline CDR1 is MNHEY and CDR2 SVGEGT. There are 15 residues in the CDR3. With V trimmed by 5 bases and J by 6 bases, 11 bases remained unmatched. CDR3 sequence reads: CASSETAGSRDTQYF. As DNA, the CDR3 is TGTGCCAGCAGTGAAACAGCGGGGTCCAGGGATACGCAGTATTTT.

The gene calls are TRBV4-1 and TRBJ1-5; no clear D gene. V was trimmed by 0 bases and J by 0 bases, leaving 6 bases between them. The CDR3 extends over 15 amino acids. Per the germline V gene, CDR1 is MGHRA and CDR2 is YSYEKL. The CDR3 here is CASSQEPYSNQPQHF. The CDR3 coding sequence is TGCGCCAGCAGCCAAGAGCCTTATAGCAATCAGCCCCAGCATTTT.

The chain combines TRBV7-2 with TRBJ2-5; possible D gene TRBD2, 6 bases. CDR3 length: 14 amino acids. Trimming removed 0 bases at V and 5 bases at J, with 10 bases between. Germline-derived CDR1 and CDR2 are SGHTA and FQGNSA. CDR3 nucleotides: TGTGCCAGCAGCTTAGCAGGGAGGCCCGAGACCCAGTACTTC. Translating gives CASSLAGRPETQYF.

This sequence joins TRBV7-2 and TRBJ2-1; D is unclear. Germline CDR1 and CDR2: SGHTA and FQGNSA. The ends were cut back, 5 bases at V and 3 bases at J, with 8 bases in the middle. The CDR3 sequence is 13 residues long. CDR3 sequence reads: CASSRVLYNEQFF. For the CDR3, the DNA is TGTGCCAGCAGCCGGGTCCTCTACAATGAGCAGTTCTTC.

This clonotype was recorded at least ten times. The CDR3 nucleotides read TGTGCCAGCAGCTTAAAGGAGGGGCACAACACAGATACGCAGTATTTT. This gives the protein CASSLKEGHNTDTQYF. The J gene is TRBJ2-3, the V gene TRBV7-2, with D maybe TRBD2 (6 bases). The V end was cut by 2 bases, the J end by 2 bases, with 14 bases between. Germline V gives CDR1 SGHTA, CDR2 FQGNSA. This CDR3 contains 16 residues.

The chain links TRBV12-3 or TRBV12-4 to TRBJ1-5; D possibly corresponds to TRBD1 (6 bases). The length of the CDR3 is 14 residues. V was pared by 3 bases and J by 4 bases, with 10 bases between. The CDR3 protein is CASSFQGLNQPQHF. The DNA of the CDR3 is TGTGCCAGCAGTTTCCAGGGGCTTAATCAGCCCCAGCATTTT.

CDR3 DNA sequence: TGTGCCAGTAGTATGTTCTACTCAACTAATGAAAAACTGTTTTTT. It specifies CASSMFYSTNEKLFF. The V and J genes are TRBV19 and TRBJ1-4, with no clear D. CDR1 is LNHDA and CDR2 is SQIVND in the germline V gene (reference sequence). The V gene lost 3 bases and the J gene lost 0 bases, with 8 bases spanning the gap. This CDR3 spans 15 amino acids.

The chain employs TRBV12-3 or TRBV12-4 and TRBJ2-7, with TRBD2 matching over 8 bases. Germline trimming cut 2 bases from V and 3 bases from J; bases unmatched to any gene: 6. The CDR3 runs to 15 residues. CDR3 loop: CASSLKSGGLYEQYF. Here the CDR3 DNA reads TGTGCCAGCAGTTTAAAAAGCGGGGGTCTCTACGAGCAGTACTTC.

This clonotype was detected only a few times. The chain links TRBV4-2 to TRBJ2-3; TRBD2 matches 11 bases. CDR1 and CDR2 (germline): LGHNA, YNFKEQ. V was clipped by 4 bases and J by 9 bases; unmatched bases: 6. The CDR3 length is 14 residues. The CDR3 region has the DNA TGTGCCAGCAGCCCTCTAGCGGGGGGCGGGACGCAGTATTTT. It encodes CASSPLAGGGTQYF.

This clonotype was found many times. This chain joins TRBV19 and TRBJ2-3, with 8 bases fitting TRBD1. Looked up from germline, CDR1 is LNHDA and CDR2 is SQIVND (reference sequence). Germline trimming cut 4 bases from V and 4 bases from J; bases unmatched to any gene: 7. The CDR3 is 15 residues long. The CDR3 region is CASSRQGFEPDTQYF. In DNA, the CDR3 is TGTGCCAGTAGTAGACAGGGGTTTGAACCAGATACGCAGTATTTT.

The rearrangement uses TRBV5-6 and TRBJ1-4; D might be TRBD1 (5 bases). The CDR3 runs to 14 residues. Germline values: CDR1 SGHDT, CDR2 YYEEEE. Trimming left V 1 base short and J 8 bases short, with 12 bases between. CDR3 nucleotide sequence: TGTGCCAGCAGCTTGATGGGGGTTCGGGAAAAACTGTTTTTT. This gives the protein CASSLMGVREKLFF.